Listed below are T cell receptor beta chains from one sample, sequenced in a study of T cell responses to AZD1222 COVID-19 vaccine. Assay used: immunoSEQ multiplex PCR; TCRdb lists only in-frame clones, some missing. The table shows about 66,000 clones, with around 90% occurring only once. Sequencing used peripheral blood, obtained 28 days after the second dose of the MenACWY control vaccine. These receptors were collected from an adult who received the MenACWY meningococcal vaccine as a control. Each CDR3 is given with its conserved first and last residue. A D gene is named only where the DNA matches it firmly. A row's size may be missing; if present it is once, few, many or a size class.

. | TRBJ2-7 | TRBV7-2 | . | CASSSPGGGPVERF | TGTGCCAGCAGCTCCCCAGGGGGGGGGCCCGTTGAACGCTTC
. | TRBJ1-6 | TRBV2 | few | CASSAANSPLHF | TGTGCCAGCAGCGCCGCTAATTCACCCCTCCACTTT
. | TRBJ2-7 | TRBV2 | . | CASRQDSYEQYF | TGTGCCAGCAGGCAGGACAGCTACGAGCAGTACTTC
TRBD1 | TRBJ2-7 | TRBV2 | . | CASVPGQGWNEQYF | TGTGCCAGCGTTCCGGGACAGGGATGGAACGAGCAGTACTTC
TRBD1 | TRBJ2-7 | TRBV9 | . | CASSETGANSYEQYF | TGTGCCAGCAGCGAGACAGGGGCGAACTCCTACGAGCAGTACTTC
. | TRBJ1-1 | TRBV3-1/TRBV3-2 | . | CASSLRRVTVEAFF | TGTGCCAGCAGCCTCAGGAGGGTGACAGTCGAAGCTTTCTTT
. | TRBJ2-7 | TRBV29-1 | once | CSVEKGGAGEQYF | TGCAGCGTTGAGAAGGGCGGGGCGGGGGAGCAGTACTTC
TRBD2 | TRBJ2-3 | TRBV29-1 | . | CSVEGLAGGGLTSTDTQYF | TGCAGCGTTGAGGGACTAGCGGGGGGAGGCCTGACTAGCACAGATACGCAGTATTTT
. | TRBJ1-2 | TRBV6-5 | . | CASGTYYGYTF | TGTGCCAGCGGGACCTATTATGGCTACACCTTC
. | TRBJ1-2 | TRBV19 | . | CASSIVGARYGYTF | TGTGCCAGTAGTATAGTCGGGGCCCGCTATGGCTACACCTTC
. | TRBJ2-3 | TRBV4-2 | . | CASRVGLPTDTQYF | TGTGCCAGCAGGGTCGGGCTACCCACAGATACGCAGTATTTT
TRBD1 | TRBJ2-1 | TRBV7-3 | . | CASSLTGGYYNEQFF | TGTGCCAGCAGCCTCACAGGGGGCTACTACAATGAGCAGTTCTTC
TRBD1 | TRBJ1-6 | TRBV19 | . | CASSIPTPGDRVQDLNSPLHF | TGTGCCAGTAGTATACCCACGCCTGGGGACAGGGTGCAGGACCTCAATTCACCCCTCCACTTT
. | TRBJ2-2 | TRBV7-9 | . | CASSTRDRRRRELFF | TGTGCCAGCAGCACCCGGGACCGCCGAAGGAGGGAGCTGTTTTTT
. | TRBJ2-5 | TRBV5-1 | . | CASSLQETQYF | TGCGCCAGCAGCTTGCAAGAGACCCAGTACTTC
TRBD2 | TRBJ2-1 | TRBV4-1 | . | CASSQGLAGGYNEQFF | TGCGCCAGCAGCCAAGGACTAGCGGGAGGCTACAATGAGCAGTTCTTC
TRBD1 | TRBJ2-7 | TRBV6-2/TRBV6-3 | . | CASSSPRDRLSYEQYF | TGTGCCAGTAGTTCACCCCGGGACAGGCTTTCCTACGAGCAGTACTTC